Following are 18 T cell receptor beta chains from one sample sequenced in a study of blood T cell repertoires in COVID-19. Data came from immunoSEQ multiplex PCR; TCRdb stores just in-frame clones and leaves some out. The sample includes fewer than 250,000 clones, approximately 85% of them seen just once. Material for sequencing was peripheral blood. The receptor source for this set is a woman in her 70s with active or convalescent COVID-19.

The chain uses TRBV29-1 and TRBJ1-1, with a possible D match to TRBD1 (6 bases). Germline V gives CDR1 SQVTM, CDR2 ANQGSEA. The CDR3 has 13 residues. V dropped 4 bases and J dropped 4 bases, with 13 bases sitting between them. The CDR3 is CSVVRDTGTEAFF. CDR3 DNA: TGCAGCGTTGTCCGGGACACTGGCACTGAAGCTTTCTTT.

The chain combines TRBV5-6 with TRBJ2-5; maybe TRBD2 (5 bases). V was trimmed by 0 bases and J by 5 bases, leaving 11 bases between them. Germline CDR1 and CDR2: SGHDT and YYEEEE. This CDR3 is built from 14 residues. CDR3 bases: TGTGCCAGCAGCTTGGATTGGGAGACGGAGACCCAGTACTTC. Protein product: CASSLDWETETQYF.

The J gene is TRBJ2-1, the V gene TRBV19, with 7 bases that match TRBD2. CDR3 length: 12 amino acids. J lost 14 bases, V lost 1 base, and 5 bases had no gene match. Germline CDR1 and CDR2: LNHDA and SQIVND (reference sequence). CDR3 nucleotides: TGTGCCAGTAGTATAGGACCGGGACTAAAGTTCTTC. Protein: CASSIGPGLKFF.

The chain joins TRBV5-4 to TRBJ1-2, with 10 bases fitting TRBD1. The germline V gene encodes CDR1 SGHNT and CDR2 YYREEE (reference sequence). V lost 4 bases and J lost 2; bases outside the gene matches: 2. The CDR3 is 14 amino acids. In DNA, the CDR3 is TGTGCCAGCAGCAGGACAGGGGGAAACTATGGCTACACCTTC. Translated, it gives CASSRTGGNYGYTF.

This rearrangement joins TRBV9 to TRBJ2-1; 8 positions match TRBD2. J lost 9 bases, V lost 3 bases, and 14 bases had no gene match. From germline, CDR1 is SGDLS and CDR2 YYNGEE. The CDR3 has 16 residues. The DNA of the CDR3 is TGTGCCAGCAGCGCAAATAGCGGGATAAACTTGGGTGAGCAGTTCTTC. It encodes CASSANSGINLGEQFF.

This chain joins TRBV27 and TRBJ2-3, with 13 nucleotides matching TRBD2. Unmatched junction bases numbered 9, after V lost 8 bases and J lost 10 bases. This CDR3 has 14 amino acids. Looked up from germline, CDR1 is MNHEY and CDR2 is SMNVEV (reference sequence). The chain's CDR3 is CASSGLAGERAQYF. For the CDR3, the DNA is TGTGCCAGCTCAGGACTAGCGGGAGAGAGAGCGCAGTATTTT.

This chain links TRBV19 with TRBJ1-2, with TRBD1 matching over 8 bases. After removal of 6 bases from V and 4 bases from J, the junction contained 13 bases not matched to a gene. Per germline, CDR1 LNHDA and CDR2 SQIVND (reference sequence). The CDR3 has 16 amino acids. This CDR3 reads CASRALGQGDSYGYTF. In DNA form, the CDR3 reads TGTGCCAGTAGGGCCCTAGGACAGGGTGATAGCTATGGCTACACCTTC.

The CDR3, as DNA: TGCGCCAGCAGCCAAGTAGGCGCGGGAGCCCCCAAATACGAGCAGTACTTC. Translating it yields CASSQVGAGAPKYEQYF. The chain recombines TRBV4-1 with TRBJ2-7, with TRBD2 identical over 7 bases. The germline CDR1 and CDR2 sequences are MGHRA and YSYEKL. V gave up 1 base and J gave up 4 bases; unmatched junction bases: 13. This CDR3 comprises 17 residues.

The chain uses TRBV15 and TRBJ2-7, with TRBD1 identical over 7 bases. CDR1 and CDR2 from the germline V gene are LNHNV and YYDKDF (reference sequence). V was clipped by 3 bases and J by 3 bases; unmatched bases: 5. The CDR3 is 14 residues long. The CDR3 loop reads CATSSPDRDYEQYF. The DNA for the CDR3 is TGTGCCACCAGCAGCCCCGACAGGGACTACGAGCAGTACTTC.

This clone was recorded only once. CDR3 nucleotide sequence: TGCAGCGTAGACGGACAGAGCTTGAACACTGAAGCTTTCTTT. This sequence encodes CSVDGQSLNTEAFF. This chain links TRBV29-1 with TRBJ1-1; a possible D gene is TRBD1 (6 bases). V was clipped by 6 bases and J by 0 bases, with 14 bases between them. Germline CDR1 and CDR2: SQVTM and ANQGSEA. The length of the CDR3 is 14 residues.

This rearrangement joins TRBV18 to TRBJ1-1, with a weak D call TRBD1 (5 bases). The germline V and J ends were trimmed by 5 bases and 0 bases, with 10 bases remaining between them. The CDR3 contains 14 residues. Germline V gives CDR1 KGHSH, CDR2 LQKENI. CDR3: CASSADRVNTEAFF. The CDR3 DNA follows: TGTGCCAGCTCAGCAGACAGAGTGAACACTGAAGCTTTCTTT.

The chain combines TRBV15 with TRBJ1-6; D may be TRBD1 (6 bases). Germline CDR1 reads LNHNV; CDR2 reads YYDKDF (reference sequence). Trimming took 0 bases from V and 10 from J, leaving 19 bases between them. The CDR3 consists of 17 residues. Here the CDR3 reads CATSREVGTGRESPLHF. The CDR3 DNA sequence: TGTGCCACCAGCAGAGAAGTTGGAACAGGGAGAGAGTCACCCCTCCACTTT.

CDR3 sequence reads: CASGRGTTDTQYF. In DNA, the CDR3 is TGTGCCAGCGGTCGGGGTACCACAGATACGCAGTATTTT. The V call is TRBV7-3, the J call TRBJ2-3; perhaps TRBD2 as D (5 bases). V was clipped by 8 bases and J by 2 bases, with 11 bases between them. Germline V CDR1 and CDR2: SGHTA, FQGTGA. The CDR3 totals 13 residues.

This sequence joins TRBV18 and TRBJ2-1; possible D gene TRBD2, 5 bases. Germline V CDR1 and CDR2: KGHSH, LQKENI. The CDR3 length is 8 residues. CDR3 amino acids: CGRGEQFF. CDR3 coding DNA: TGTGGTCGGGGTGAGCAGTTCTTC.

The V and J genes are TRBV5-4 and TRBJ2-7; TRBD1 agrees at 7 bases. This CDR3 is 13 amino acids long. Trimming removed 4 bases from V and 2 bases from J; junction bases left unmatched: 3. Germline-derived CDR1 and CDR2 are SGHNT and YYREEE (reference sequence). CDR3 sequence reads: CASSPQGPYEQYF. CDR3 bases: TGTGCCAGCAGCCCACAGGGGCCCTACGAGCAGTACTTC.

The rearrangement uses TRBV10-2 and TRBJ2-7; D might be TRBD1 (5 bases). The CDR3 consists of 20 residues. Trimming removed 4 bases at V and 0 bases at J, with 28 bases between. Per the germline V gene, CDR1 is WSHSY and CDR2 is SAAADI. CDR3 loop: CASSVPTDSSKRGSSYEQYF. DNA of the CDR3: TGCGCCAGCAGTGTTCCCACCGACAGTTCCAAACGCGGAAGCTCCTACGAGCAGTACTTC.

The chain couples TRBV7-9 to TRBJ1-2; a possible D gene is TRBD1 (5 bases). Trimming shortened V by 4 bases and J by 7 bases, and 10 bases separated the two germline ends. Germline V CDR1 and CDR2: SEHNR, FQNEAQ (reference sequence). This CDR3 has 12 amino acids. CDR3 DNA: TGTGCCAGCAGCTCACAGGTCGGTGGCTACACCTTC. It translates to CASSSQVGGYTF.

The rearrangement joins TRBV2 to TRBJ1-4; no reliable D call. The CDR3 spans 14 residues. V lost 2 bases, J lost 8 bases, and 12 bases lay in between. Germline CDR1 and CDR2: SNHLY and FYNNEI. CDR3 loop: CASSEIALAEKLFF. CDR3 coding DNA: TGTGCCAGCAGTGAAATAGCTTTAGCGGAAAAACTGTTTTTT.